The 8 T cell receptor beta chains below come from one sample, sequenced in a study of T-cell memory formation after mild COVID-19. TCRdb reprocessed the 5' RACE reads with MiXCR, giving one entry per CDR3 protein. The table shows under 200,000 distinct CDR3 sequences, with less than 40% occurring only once. Input material: PBMCs or a T cell subset sorted from them (not recorded which). These receptors were taken from an adult woman who had mild COVID-19 (a few samples of this study predate the infection). Cell type and time point are not known.

The genes are TRBV5-1 and TRBJ1-2; D not resolved. The CDR3 consists of 11 residues. Trimming took off 4 bases at V and 4 bases at J, with 5 bases between the two ends. Per germline, CDR1 SGHRS and CDR2 YFSETQ. CDR3 amino acids: CASSDLYGYTF. The CDR3 coding sequence is TGCGCCAGCAGCGACCTCTATGGCTACACCTTC.

The rearrangement joins TRBV5-1 to TRBJ1-1; 9 bases fit TRBD1. Trimming took 0 bases from V and 10 from J; bases not matched to a gene: 10. Germline V gene sequence: CDR1 SGHRS, CDR2 YFSETQ. This CDR3 is built from 15 residues. CDR3 coding DNA: TGCGCCAGCAGCTTGGCCACCGGGACAGGGAGGATAGCTTTCTTT. Encoded protein: CASSLATGTGRIAFF. The full variable domain, its missing parts supplied by reference TRBV5-1 and TRBJ1-1, is KAGVTQTPRYLIKTRGQQVTLSCSPISGHRSVSWYQQTPGQGLQFLFEYFSETQRNKGNFPGRFSGRQFSNSRSEMNVSTLELGDSALYLCASSLATGTGRIAFFGQGTRLTVV.

The gene calls are TRBV6-2 or TRBV6-3 and TRBJ2-3, with 8 bases lining up with TRBD2. Unmatched junction bases numbered 6, after V lost 6 bases and J lost 1 base. CDR3 size: 15 residues. Germline V gives CDR1 MNHEY, CDR2 SVGEGT. In DNA, the CDR3 is TGTGCCAGCAGAACCTTGACTAGCGGCACAGATACGCAGTATTTT. Amino acid sequence: CASRTLTSGTDTQYF.

The V gene is TRBV7-2, the J gene TRBJ2-4; TRBD2 is a possible D gene (5 bases). Germline V gene lookup returns CDR1 SGHTA and CDR2 FQGNSA. This CDR3 region has 14 residues. The germline V and J ends were trimmed by 3 bases and 3 bases, with 9 bases remaining between them. CDR3 amino acids: CASSLAGYKNIQYF. The DNA of the CDR3 is TGTGCCAGCAGCTTGGCGGGCTACAAAAACATTCAGTACTTC.

V and J are TRBV7-8 and TRBJ2-5, with 7 bases fitting TRBD1. The CDR3 runs 17 residues. J was trimmed by 4 bases and V by 0 bases; bases with no gene match: 11. Germline lookup yields CDR1 SGHVS and CDR2 FQNEAQ. The CDR3: CASSLAGNRGAGETQYF. In nucleotides, the CDR3 is TGTGCCAGCAGCTTAGCAGGGAACAGGGGCGCGGGAGAGACCCAGTACTTC.

In its sample, this clonotype was seen a few times. The V gene is TRBV20-1, the J gene TRBJ2-7; D might be TRBD1 or TRBD2, each matching 5 bases. There are 14 residues in the CDR3. Germline CDR1 reads DFQATT; CDR2 reads SNEGSKA (reference sequence). Trimming shortened V by 5 bases and J by 1 base, and 15 bases separated the two germline ends. The CDR3 DNA reads as TGCAGTGCTCGAGGGGAGCGGAATTCCTACGAGCAGTACTTC. This codes for CSARGERNSYEQYF.

The V call is TRBV5-1, the J call TRBJ1-1, with D perhaps TRBD1 (6 bases). The CDR3 sequence is 15 residues long. Germline CDR1 reads SGHRS; CDR2 reads YFSETQ. V was clipped by 0 bases and J by 5 bases, with 14 bases between them. The CDR3 DNA follows: TGCGCCAGCAGCTTGGGGCAGGGGCTTGGAACTGAAGCTTTCTTT. Protein product: CASSLGQGLGTEAFF.

The gene calls are TRBV12-3 or TRBV12-4 and TRBJ2-7; D might be TRBD1 (5 bases). Trimming shortened V by 2 bases and J by 5 bases, and 7 bases separated the two germline ends. CDR3 length: 12 amino acids. CDR3 region: CASSLLTDEQYF. In DNA form, the CDR3 reads TGTGCCAGCAGTTTACTGACAGACGAGCAGTACTTC.